The 25 T cell receptor beta chains given below trace back to one sample, sequenced in a study of cytomegalovirus exposure and HLA in healthy donors. PCR involved 60 Vbeta and 13 Jbeta primers. Only in-frame clones appear in the TCRdb table, and some are missing; sequencing was by immunoSEQ multiplex PCR. Its clone listing holds approximately 110,000 clones. The sequencing input was PBMCs. These receptor sequences come from a man aged 30 to 45 in good health and CMV-seronegative.

The chain recombines TRBV5-4 with TRBJ2-7; the match to TRBD1 covers 10 bases. This CDR3 has 16 amino acids. J gave up 2 bases and V 1 base, and 6 bases lay outside the gene matches. Germline V gives CDR1 SGHNT, CDR2 YYREEE (reference sequence). DNA for the CDR3: TGTGCCAGCAGCTTGAGCGGCGGGACAGGGGCCTACGAGCAGTACTTC. Translated: CASSLSGGTGAYEQYF.

The CDR3: CASSSRVSSGNTIYF. The DNA of the CDR3 is TGTGCCAGCAGCTCCAGGGTAAGCTCTGGAAACACCATATATTTT. The chain carries TRBV5-6 and TRBJ1-3; possibly TRBD1 for D (5 bases). Trimming shortened V by 3 bases and J by 0 bases, and 10 bases separated the two germline ends. The length of the CDR3 is 15 residues. Looked up from germline, CDR1 is SGHDT and CDR2 is YYEEEE. Looking up the rest from reference TRBV5-6 and TRBJ1-3 gives the full variable domain: DAGVTQSPTHLIKTRGQQVTLRCSPKSGHDTVSWYQQALGQGPQFIFQYYEEEERQRGNFPDRFSGHQFPNYSSELNVNALLLGDSALYLCASSSRVSSGNTIYFGEGSWLTVV.

The rearrangement links TRBV9 to TRBJ2-1; 10 positions match TRBD2. The germline V gene encodes CDR1 SGDLS and CDR2 YYNGEE. V shed 4 bases, J shed 5 bases, and the junction held 3 bases outside the gene matches. The CDR3 length is 14 residues. CDR3 coding DNA: TGTGCCAGCAGCATAAGCGGGGGGGACAATGAGCAGTTCTTC. Translation gives CASSISGGDNEQFF.

This chain joins TRBV6-5 and TRBJ2-5; unclear D gene. The J call may be mistaken, given a closer DNA end match to TRBJ2-7. CDR1 and CDR2 (germline): MNHEY, SVGAGI. The CDR3 spans 13 residues. This CDR3 reads CASIDTSSYEQYF. CDR3 nucleotides: TGTGCCAGCATAGACACGTCCTCCTACGAGCAGTACTTC.

The rearrangement uses TRBV6-5 and TRBJ2-5, with 12 bases that match TRBD2. This CDR3 contains 14 residues. J was trimmed by 4 bases and V by 6 bases; bases with no gene match: 3. From germline, CDR1 is MNHEY and CDR2 SVGAGI. The CDR3 loop is CASRRLAGVETQYF. DNA of the CDR3: TGTGCCAGCAGAAGACTAGCGGGAGTAGAGACCCAGTACTTC.

This sequence joins TRBV2 and TRBJ2-7, with D perhaps TRBD1 (6 bases). V lost 4 bases and J lost 5, with 12 bases in between. The CDR3 is made up of 13 amino acids. Germline V gene sequence: CDR1 SNHLY, CDR2 FYNNEI. The CDR3 DNA reads as TGTGCCAGCAGTGGTTTCAGGGGAAACGAGCAGTACTTC. Encoded protein: CASSGFRGNEQYF. The full variable domain, completed using reference TRBV2 and TRBJ2-7, is EPEVTQTPSHQVTQMGQEVILRCVPISNHLYFYWYRQILGQKVEFLVSFYNNEISEKSEIFDDQFSVERPDGSNFTLKIRSTKLEDSAMYFCASSGFRGNEQYFGPGTRLTVT.

The V call is TRBV28, the J call TRBJ1-5; TRBD1 matches 7 bases. The length of the CDR3 is 15 residues. Losses at the gene ends were 5 bases for V and 7 bases for J; bases not matched to a gene: 11. Germline CDR1 and CDR2: MDHEN and SYDVKM. This CDR3 is CASSAGTAGGQPQHF. CDR3 nucleotide sequence: TGTGCCAGCAGTGCCGGGACAGCCGGCGGCCAGCCCCAGCATTTT.

This chain connects TRBV28 to TRBJ1-1; D remains unclear. From germline, CDR1 is MDHEN and CDR2 SYDVKM. The CDR3 extends over 16 amino acids. The V end was cut by 6 bases, the J end by 0 bases, with 17 bases between. CDR3 sequence reads: CASRSERDGLNTEAFF. CDR3 sequence (DNA): TGTGCCAGCAGGTCGGAGAGGGATGGGCTGAACACTGAAGCTTTCTTT. Using reference TRBV28 and TRBJ1-1 for the parts outside the CDR3, the full variable domain is DVKVTQSSRYLVKRTGEKVFLECVQDMDHENMFWYRQDPGLGLRLIYFSYDVKMKEKGDIPEGYSVSREKKERFSLILESASTNQTSMYLCASRSERDGLNTEAFFGQGTRLTVV.

The V call is TRBV7-2, the J call TRBJ1-5; 8 nucleotides align to TRBD1. J was trimmed by 7 bases and V by 5 bases; bases with no gene match: 4. Germline V gene lookup returns CDR1 SGHTA and CDR2 FQGNSA. This CDR3 spans 13 amino acids. CDR3 amino acids: CASSGGTGQPQHF. The CDR3 DNA is TGTGCCAGCAGCGGCGGGACAGGCCAGCCCCAGCATTTT.

The V call is TRBV5-1, the J call TRBJ2-3, with D perhaps matching TRBD1 (6 bases). Germline V gene lookup returns CDR1 SGHRS and CDR2 YFSETQ. V lost 0 bases and J lost 4, with 18 bases in between. This CDR3 is 17 amino acids long. CDR3 amino acids: CASSLADSPRAADTQYF. The CDR3 bases are TGCGCCAGCAGCTTGGCGGACAGTCCAAGGGCTGCAGATACGCAGTATTTT.

The chain employs TRBV5-4 and TRBJ2-2; TRBD1 might be the D (5 bases). V dropped 0 bases and J dropped 2 bases, with 11 bases sitting between them. Germline V lookup: CDR1 SGHNT, CDR2 YYREEE (reference sequence). CDR3 size: 16 residues. CDR3 DNA: TGTGCCAGCAGCTTGGCCCAGGGCGCCAACACCGGGGAGCTGTTTTTT. Its protein product is CASSLAQGANTGELFF.

Written as DNA, the CDR3 is TGTGCCAGCAGCTTAGTGTTTAGGTGGCAGGAATCAGATACGCAGTATTTT. Residues: CASSLVFRWQESDTQYF. This chain connects TRBV7-2 to TRBJ2-3; D unclear. Per the germline V gene, CDR1 is SGHTA and CDR2 is FQGNSA. Trimming removed 1 base at V and 4 bases at J, with 18 bases between. This CDR3 has 17 residues.

The chain uses TRBV9 and TRBJ1-2, with unresolved D. Germline CDR1 reads SGDLS; CDR2 reads YYNGEE. The CDR3 contains 12 residues. V lost 4 bases and J 6 bases, leaving 10 bases between the germline ends. The CDR3 protein is CASSPQVHGYTF. CDR3 DNA: TGTGCCAGCAGCCCCCAGGTTCATGGCTACACCTTC.

The chain recombines TRBV30 with TRBJ1-1; 8 bases line up with TRBD1. V lost 4 bases, J lost 7 bases, and 11 bases stayed unmatched. Germline V gene lookup returns CDR1 GTSNPN and CDR2 SVGIG (reference sequence). The CDR3 is 14 residues long. This CDR3 is CAWITGQGGHEAFF. Written as DNA, the CDR3 is TGTGCCTGGATTACCGGACAGGGCGGTCATGAAGCTTTCTTT.

This chain links TRBV4-3 with TRBJ2-1, with 8 bases matching TRBD2. V gave up 0 bases and J gave up 8 bases; unmatched junction bases: 9. The CDR3 spans 16 residues. Per germline, CDR1 LGHNA and CDR2 YSLEER. CDR3: CASSQDFGTSGHEQFF. CDR3 bases: TGCGCCAGCAGCCAAGATTTTGGGACTAGTGGGCATGAGCAGTTCTTC.

J is TRBJ1-1 and V is TRBV15; D is unclear. V lost 0 bases and J 1 base, leaving 21 bases between the germline ends. The CDR3 consists of 19 residues. Germline V gives CDR1 LNHNV, CDR2 YYDKDF (reference sequence). This chain's CDR3 is CATSREVMGRSYENTEAFF. The CDR3 DNA follows: TGTGCCACCAGCAGAGAAGTTATGGGGAGAAGCTACGAGAACACTGAAGCTTTCTTT.

The chain carries TRBV6-1 and TRBJ1-4, with 8 bases identical to TRBD1. Per the germline V gene, CDR1 is MNHNS and CDR2 is SASEGT. CDR3 length: 13 residues. J lost 6 bases, V lost 5 bases, and 2 bases had no gene match. CDR3 residues: CASSSTGDEKLFF. The DNA for the CDR3 is TGTGCCAGCAGTTCGACAGGGGATGAAAAACTGTTTTTT.

The J gene is TRBJ2-5, the V gene TRBV7-9; 11 positions match TRBD1. The DNA end is a closer match to TRBJ2-7, so the J assignment may be wrong. From germline, CDR1 is SEHNR and CDR2 FQNEAQ (reference sequence). The CDR3 is 15 amino acids. As DNA, the CDR3 is TGTGCCAGCAGCTTAGGCGGACAGGGGGCGAACGAGCAGTACTTC. Encoded protein: CASSLGGQGANEQYF.

V is TRBV28 and J is TRBJ2-7; 14 nucleotides agree with TRBD2. The junction had 4 bases not matched to a gene; V was cut back by 5 bases and J by 4 bases. The CDR3 runs 15 residues. Germline V gene lookup returns CDR1 MDHEN and CDR2 SYDVKM. CDR3 sequence reads: CASSLGTSGSYEQYF. CDR3 coding DNA: TGTGCCAGCAGTCTCGGGACTAGCGGGAGTTACGAGCAGTACTTC.

The chain joins TRBV15 to TRBJ2-7; TRBD2 might be the D (5 bases). Germline values: CDR1 LNHNV, CDR2 YYDKDF (reference sequence). The V end was cut by 0 bases, the J end by 6 bases, with 24 bases between. The CDR3 consists of 18 residues. CDR3 DNA: TGTGCCACCAGCAGAGATCATCCCCTGAGGGAGAATCGGAGCGAGCAGTACTTC. Amino acids: CATSRDHPLRENRSEQYF.

V usage is TRBV10-3 and J usage is TRBJ2-1; 9 bases agree with TRBD2. J lost 10 bases, V lost 4 bases, and 5 bases had no gene match. Germline assignment: CDR1 ENHRY and CDR2 SYGVKD. This CDR3 is built from 13 residues. The CDR3 DNA follows: TGTGCCATCAGTGGACTAGCGGCTCACGAGCAGTTCTTC. It is translated as CAISGLAAHEQFF.

As concerns this clone: The junction and the germline gene differ at one end; a read error may be behind it. In DNA, the CDR3 is TGTGCCAGCAGCGAAGGGTTTGGACTAGCTGAGGGGAATGAGCAGTTCTTC. Amino acid sequence: CASSEGFGLAEGNEQFF. This chain joins TRBV2 and TRBJ2-1; 8 bases are a match to TRBD2. Germline V gives CDR1 SNHLY, CDR2 FYNNEI. There are 17 residues in the CDR3.

V gene TRBV5-4 combines with J gene TRBJ2-1; 8 bases map to TRBD2. The V segment lost 4 bases and the J segment 7 bases; nucleotides outside the gene matches: 13. CDR3 size: 16 residues. CDR1 is SGHNT, CDR2 YYREEE, per germline (reference sequence). CDR3 coding DNA: TGTGCCAGCAGCCAAGGTATAAAGCGGGAGAGGAATGAGCAGTTCTTC. Translating gives CASSQGIKRERNEQFF.

The V and J genes are TRBV11-2 and TRBJ2-7; D possibly corresponds to TRBD2 (6 bases). V shed 0 bases and J shed 7 bases, with 10 bases lying between them. The CDR3 has 13 residues. CDR1 SGHAT and CDR2 FQNNGV come from the germline V gene. The CDR3 DNA reads as TGTGCCAGCAGCTTAGACACTCGGGGGGAGCAGTACTTC. Its translation: CASSLDTRGEQYF.

V and J are TRBV10-3 and TRBJ2-7, with TRBD1 matching 9 bases. With V trimmed by 6 bases and J by 7 bases, 16 bases remained unmatched. Looked up from germline, CDR1 is ENHRY and CDR2 is SYGVKD. The CDR3 has 16 residues. The CDR3 protein is CAIRGSRDRETREQYF. The DNA of the CDR3 is TGTGCCATCAGAGGGTCGAGGGACAGGGAAACTCGGGAGCAGTACTTC.